This T cell receptor beta chain emerged from a study of blood T cell repertoires in COVID-19. The data were produced by immunoSEQ multiplex PCR, yet TCRdb's version contains in-frame clones alone and is incomplete. The data show over 70,000 clones, over 80% seen once. A single count supports this clone. The V end lost 1 base, the J end lost 3 bases, and 7 bases lay between the germline ends. The CDR3 has 13 residues. This rearrangement joins TRBV12-3 or TRBV12-4 to TRBJ2-7; no definite D call. The sample was peripheral blood. This receptor was obtained from a man older than 75 with acute or convalescent COVID-19. The CDR3 bases are TGTGCCAGCAGTTTAGGTTCAGGCTACGAGCAGTACTTC. Amino acid sequence: CASSLGSGYEQYF.